The 10 T cell receptor beta chains given below trace back to one sample, sequenced in a study of CD8 T cells in ankylosing spondylitis. Study-level points and caveats: Fewer than 10 highly homologous variants formed a TCR beta motif that appeared characteristic of ankylosing spondylitis blood.

No antigen is known for these receptors. TCRdb reprocessed the 5' RACE reads via MiXCR and lists one record per CDR3 protein. The repertoire includes 470,000 or so distinct CDR3 sequences, roughly 27% of them detected once, and 0.75% to 0.9% sits in the top ten. The specimen sequenced was blood, either unsorted or a sorted T cell fraction (not recorded which). The receptors here all came from a male donor with ankylosing spondylitis.

The chain couples TRBV3-1 to TRBJ2-5; no clear D. The germline V gene encodes CDR1 LGHDT and CDR2 YNNKEL (reference sequence). The CDR3 runs to 15 residues. V was trimmed by 4 bases and J by 0 bases, leaving 12 bases between them. The CDR3 loop reads CASSLRTPHQETQYF. CDR3 sequence (DNA): TGTGCCAGCAGCCTAAGAACCCCCCACCAAGAGACCCAGTACTTC.

A few counts support this clonotype. The V and J genes are TRBV5-6 and TRBJ2-2; D might be TRBD2 (6 bases). In germline, CDR1 is SGHDT, CDR2 YYEEEE. The CDR3 is 15 amino acids. The V end lost 3 bases, the J end lost 2 bases, and 11 bases lay between the germline ends. CDR3: CASSSKRVNTGELFF. CDR3 DNA: TGTGCCAGCAGCTCGAAGCGGGTAAACACCGGGGAGCTGTTTTTT.

This clonotype showed up just a few times. The chain carries TRBV24-1 and TRBJ2-1; 10 positions match TRBD1. This CDR3 comprises 16 residues. In germline, CDR1 is KGHDR, CDR2 SFDVKD. V shed 4 bases and J 4 bases; nucleotides not matched to a gene: 6. CDR3 bases: TGTGCCACCAGTGAGCCGGGACAGGGGCGATACAATGAGCAGTTCTTC. It codes for CATSEPGQGRYNEQFF.

The chain couples TRBV5-1 to TRBJ2-1, with TRBD2 matching over 8 bases. Unmatched junction bases numbered 5, after V lost 4 bases and J lost 8 bases. The germline CDR1 and CDR2 sequences are SGHRS and YFSETQ. The CDR3 loop spans 13 amino acids. The CDR3 region has the DNA TGCGCCAGCAGCACCGGGAGGGCCGATGAGCAGTTCTTC. Its protein product is CASSTGRADEQFF.

The chain uses TRBV29-1 and TRBJ2-5; D gene unclear. Trimming pared 0 bases from V and 5 bases from J, leaving 10 bases between. The CDR3 runs to 13 residues. The germline V gene has CDR1 SQVTM and CDR2 ANQGSEA. CDR3 nucleotides: TGCAGCGTTGAAGATCGGATGGGGGAGACCCAGTACTTC. Translated: CSVEDRMGETQYF. The whole variable domain, filled in from reference TRBV29-1 and TRBJ2-5, reads SAVISQKPSRDICQRGTSLTIQCQVDSQVTMMFWYRQQPGQSLTLIATANQGSEATYESGFVIDKFPISRPNLTFSTLTVSNMSPEDSSIYLCSVEDRMGETQYFGPGTRLLVL.

The rearrangement uses TRBV5-1 and TRBJ2-3; D is unresolved. This CDR3 has 13 amino acids. Deletions cut 0 bases from V and 5 bases from J, with 7 bases between. Germline V gene data show CDR1 as SGHRS and CDR2 as YFSETQ. CDR3 nucleotide sequence: TGCGCCAGCAGCTTGGCTGTTCTAGATACGCAGTATTTT. Its translation: CASSLAVLDTQYF.

This clonotype was recorded a few times. The J gene is TRBJ2-7, the V gene TRBV28, with 7 positions matching TRBD1. This CDR3 region has 14 residues. In germline, CDR1 is MDHEN, CDR2 SYDVKM. The V and J ends lost 4 bases and 2 bases, in that order; junction bases with no gene match: 5. In DNA form, the CDR3 reads TGTGCCAGCAGTTCGTCCGACAGGGCCTACGAGCAGTACGTC. It codes for CASSSSDRAYEQYV.

This clonotype was seen more than once but under ten times. The rearrangement links TRBV19 to TRBJ2-7; 8 nucleotides align to TRBD1. With 4 bases clipped from V and 6 bases from J, the junction kept 5 bases outside the gene matches. This CDR3 is 13 amino acids long. The germline V gene encodes CDR1 LNHDA and CDR2 SQIVND (reference sequence). For the CDR3, the DNA is TGTGCCAGTAGTACCACGCAGGGGGCCGAGCAGTACGTC. Amino acids: CASSTTQGAEQYV.

V is TRBV15 and J is TRBJ2-5, with TRBD1 identical over 8 bases. This CDR3 comprises 16 residues. Germline trimming cut 0 bases from V and 2 bases from J; bases unmatched to any gene: 5. Germline V CDR1 and CDR2: LNHNV, YYDKDF (reference sequence). The CDR3 reads CATSRDSGQGQETQYF. The CDR3 nucleotides read TGTGCCACCAGCAGAGATTCCGGACAGGGTCAAGAGACCCAGTACTTC.

This chain connects TRBV28 to TRBJ1-5, with no clear D. The germline gives CDR1 MDHEN, CDR2 SYDVKM. The CDR3 extends over 15 amino acids. Trimming took off 2 bases at V and 3 bases at J, with 11 bases between the two ends. The DNA of the CDR3 is TGTGCCAGCAGTTTACCAGGCCAGTTCAATCAGCCCCAGCATTTT. This gives the protein CASSLPGQFNQPQHF.